This T cell receptor beta chain derives from a study of siplizumab effects on memory and regulatory T cells. Concerning this clone itself: The antigen remains undetermined.

Per individual sample, about 97,000 TCR templates were assayed. Here immunoSEQ multiplex PCR was the method, and the copy in TCRdb shows in-frame clones only, minus some. This sample yields 120,000 or so clones, of which roughly 92% are seen a single time; 1.3% belongs to the top ten. Study results and caveats: Whether proliferating Tregs in siplizumab cultures suppress was not functionally confirmed. Naive T cells looked more diverse than memory cells and looked like major alloresponse contributors.

The CDR3 totals 13 residues. CDR1 and CDR2 (germline): GTSNPN, SVGIG (reference sequence). Material: CD4+ T cells sorted from blood. The source is a human donor in good health. J is TRBJ1-1 and V is TRBV30; weak D call: TRBD1 (6 bases). The CDR3 coding sequence is TGTGTCGGGACACCGAAAAACGAGGATGAAGCTTTCTTT. Its translation is CVGTPKNEDEAFF. The complete variable domain, with remaining parts taken from reference TRBV30 and TRBJ1-1, reads SQTIHQWPATLVQPVGSPLSLECTVEGTSNPNLYWYRQAAGRGLQLLFYSVGIGQISSEVPQNLSASRPQDRQFILSSKKLLLSDSGFYLCVGTPKNEDEAFFGQGTRLTVV.